The clone carrying this TCR beta chain was counted ten times or more. Germline-derived CDR1 and CDR2 are DFQATT and SNEGSKA (reference sequence). The CDR3 extends over 13 amino acids. J gave up 4 bases and V 3 bases, and 6 bases lay outside the gene matches. Amplification of TCR beta CDR3 regions used RNA as the template. The TCR CDR3 was amplified in a first-round RT-PCR using the HTBI primer set. TCRdb re-called the multiplex PCR reads through MiXCR, storing one row per CDR3 protein. The data hold about 270,000 distinct CDR3 sequences, with about 24% observed a single time. The data originate from a study of T cells in Graves' hyperthyroidism and ophthalmopathy.

The sequence came from a woman aged 40-49 years with Graves' ophthalmopathy. The J gene is TRBJ2-7, the V gene TRBV20-1; 7 bases line up with TRBD2. Sequenced sample: blood. The CDR3 coding sequence is TGCAGTGCTAGGACGGGAGGTTTTTACGAGCAGTACTTC. Protein product: CSARTGGFYEQYF.